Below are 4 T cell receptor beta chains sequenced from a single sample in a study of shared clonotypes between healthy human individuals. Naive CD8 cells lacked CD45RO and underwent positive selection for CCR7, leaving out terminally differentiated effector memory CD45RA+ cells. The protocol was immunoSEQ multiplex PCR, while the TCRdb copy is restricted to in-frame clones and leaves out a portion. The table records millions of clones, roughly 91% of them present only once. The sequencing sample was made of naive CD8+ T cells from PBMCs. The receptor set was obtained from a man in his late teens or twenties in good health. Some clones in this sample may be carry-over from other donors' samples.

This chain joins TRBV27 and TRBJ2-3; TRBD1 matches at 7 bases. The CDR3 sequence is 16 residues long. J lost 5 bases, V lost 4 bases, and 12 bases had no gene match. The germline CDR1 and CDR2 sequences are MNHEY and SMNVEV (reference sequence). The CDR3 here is CASSSQDRRRLDTQYF. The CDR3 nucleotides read TGTGCCAGCAGTTCCCAGGACAGGCGGAGGCTAGATACGCAGTATTTT.

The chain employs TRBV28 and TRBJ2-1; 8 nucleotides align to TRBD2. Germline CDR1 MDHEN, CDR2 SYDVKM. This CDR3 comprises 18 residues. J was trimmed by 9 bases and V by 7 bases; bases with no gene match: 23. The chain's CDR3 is CASTPRFHPSGSDTEQFF. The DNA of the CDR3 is TGTGCCAGCACGCCAAGATTCCACCCGAGCGGGAGTGACACTGAGCAGTTCTTC.

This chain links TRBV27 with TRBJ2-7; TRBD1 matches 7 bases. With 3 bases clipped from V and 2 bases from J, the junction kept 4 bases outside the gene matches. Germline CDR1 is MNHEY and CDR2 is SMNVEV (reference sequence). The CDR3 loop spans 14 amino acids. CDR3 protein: CASSLDRSPYEQYF. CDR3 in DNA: TGTGCCAGCAGTTTGGACAGGTCCCCCTACGAGCAGTACTTC.

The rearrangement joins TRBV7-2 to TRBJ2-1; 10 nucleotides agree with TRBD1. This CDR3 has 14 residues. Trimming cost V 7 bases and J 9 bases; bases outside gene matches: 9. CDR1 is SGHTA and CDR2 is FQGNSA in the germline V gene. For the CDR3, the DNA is TGTGCCAGCATGCCCAGGGACAGGGGAGGTGAGCAGTTCTTC. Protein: CASMPRDRGGEQFF.